The present TCR beta chain was sequenced within a study of blood T cells in healthy people across ages. Study in general: Template switching picked up about one barcoded beta molecule for each two T cells. Findings of the study overall: Long-lived donors exceeded aged donors in naive CD4+ cells and diversity.

This clonotype was observed a few times. Its antigen is currently unknown. Together with a sample-barcoded 5' primer, a J-beta primer mix was included in a second PCR lasting roughly 6 to 12 cycles. TCRdb processed the 5' RACE reads anew with MiXCR; each CDR3 protein has one entry. The data show hundreds of thousands of distinct CDR3 sequences, around 36% seen once. The germline V gene encodes CDR1 ENHRY and CDR2 SYGVKD. With 8 bases clipped from V and 4 bases from J, the junction kept 11 bases outside the gene matches. The CDR3 has 17 residues. The source of this sequence is a man younger than 35 in good health. Sequenced input: blood. This chain uses TRBV10-3 with TRBJ2-2; 12 bases map to TRBD1. CDR3 DNA: TGTGCCATCGGGGGGACAGGGGGCTCTTCGATCACCGGGGAGCTGTTTTTT. The encoded protein is CAIGGTGGSSITGELFF.